This T cell receptor (beta chain) was recovered during a study of shared clonotypes between healthy human individuals. Sequenced by immunoSEQ multiplex PCR; TCRdb stores in-frame clones only, minus some. The data show about 580,000 clones, 95% to 98% seen once. Terminally differentiated effector memory CD45RA+ cells were left out of the naive CD8 fraction, which was CD45RO-negative and positively selected for CCR7. Those who donated, Caucasian adults without exception, all lived in Nashville, Tennessee. Worth noting for this clone: Its antigen is undetermined. At one end the junction does not follow the germline gene, possibly because of a read error.

Study observations and caveats: Sampling included only blood; tissue repertoires likely differ. The represented genetic and exposure-history diversity was limited by the small number of donors.

Germline V gene sequence: CDR1 GTSNPN, CDR2 SVGIG (reference sequence). This CDR3 is built from 10 residues. The V gene is TRBV30, the J gene TRBJ1-2; D is unclear. The source material was naive CD8+ T cells sorted from blood. The clonotype was recovered from a man between 25 and 39 years old in good health. CDR3 sequence: CAWEPSPAPF. The CDR3 DNA reads as TGTGCCTGGGAGCCTTCCCCGGCCCCCTTC. Full variable domain (outside the CDR3, taken from reference TRBV30 and TRBJ1-2): SQTIHQWPATLVQPVGSPLSLECTVEGTSNPNLYWYRQAAGRGLQLLFYSVGIGQISSEVPQNLSASRPQDRQFILSSKKLLLSDSGFYLCAWEPSPAPFGSGTRLTVV.